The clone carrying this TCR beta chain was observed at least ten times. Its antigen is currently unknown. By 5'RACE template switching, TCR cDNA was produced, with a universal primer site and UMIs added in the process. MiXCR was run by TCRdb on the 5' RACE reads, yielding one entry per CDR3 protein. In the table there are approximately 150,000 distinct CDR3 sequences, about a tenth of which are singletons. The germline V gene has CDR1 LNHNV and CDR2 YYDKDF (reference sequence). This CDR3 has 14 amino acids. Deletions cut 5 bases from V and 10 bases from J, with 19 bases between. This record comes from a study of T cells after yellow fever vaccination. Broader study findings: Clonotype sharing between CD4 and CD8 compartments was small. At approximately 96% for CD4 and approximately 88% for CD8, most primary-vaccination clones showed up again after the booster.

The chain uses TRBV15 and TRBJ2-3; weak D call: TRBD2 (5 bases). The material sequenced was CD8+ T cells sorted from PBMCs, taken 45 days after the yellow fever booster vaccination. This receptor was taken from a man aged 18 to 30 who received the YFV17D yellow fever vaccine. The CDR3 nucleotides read TGTGCCACCAGCGGAGCGGCGTTCTACGAATCGCAGTATTTT. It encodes CATSGAAFYESQYF.